What follows are 16 T cell receptor beta chains derived from one specimen sequenced in a study of OX40 agonist ivuxolimab in advanced cancers. Using immunoSEQ multiplex PCR, the repertoire was profiled, and TCRdb retains in-frame clones only, with some absent. The sample includes about 18,000 clones, about four fifths seen only once; the top ten take over 12%. The input for sequencing was CD4+ or CD8+ T cells sorted from blood, taken in a trial of the OX40 agonist ivuxolimab. The receptors stem from an adult with an advanced solid tumor such as melanoma, head and neck, liver or kidney cancer.

This clone came up once. J is TRBJ2-5 and V is TRBV5-1; 7 bases map to TRBD1. The CDR3 totals 16 residues. Looked up from germline, CDR1 is SGHRS and CDR2 is YFSETQ. The ends lost 0 bases at V and 4 bases at J; junction bases unmatched: 9. The CDR3 loop is CASSLGAQGLTETQYF. CDR3 sequence (DNA): TGCGCCAGCAGCTTGGGGGCACAGGGGCTTACAGAGACCCAGTACTTC.

This clone was recorded only once. The chain is built from TRBV6-6 and TRBJ2-3; D is unresolved. The CDR3 contains 14 residues. CDR1 is MNHNY and CDR2 is SVGAGI in the germline V gene (reference sequence). V was clipped by 2 bases and J by 4 bases, with 10 bases between them. CDR3 region: CASSYLRTSDTQYF. CDR3 in DNA: TGTGCCAGCAGTTACCTCAGGACCTCAGATACGCAGTATTTT.

The rearrangement links TRBV19 to TRBJ1-2, with 10 bases fitting TRBD1. After removal of 7 bases from V and 8 bases from J, the junction contained 19 bases not matched to a gene. This CDR3 is 17 amino acids long. Germline CDR1 is LNHDA and CDR2 is SQIVND (reference sequence). CDR3 protein: CASTLSHYRGTGDGYTF. CDR3 DNA: TGTGCCAGTACCCTCTCCCACTACCGGGGGACAGGGGACGGCTACACCTTC. Combining the CDR3 with reference TRBV19 and TRBJ1-2 gives the whole variable domain DGGITQSPKYLFRKEGQNVTLSCEQNLNHDAMYWYRQDPGQGLRLIYYSQIVNDFQKGDIAEGYSVSREKKESFPLTVTSAQKNPTAFYLCASTLSHYRGTGDGYTFGSGTRLTVV.

V gene TRBV6-5 combines with J gene TRBJ2-3, with a tentative D call TRBD1 (5 bases). Germline loops: CDR1 MNHEY, CDR2 SVGAGI. The CDR3 extends over 13 amino acids. Trimming stripped 2 bases from V and 4 bases from J, with 7 bases between. The DNA of the CDR3 is TGTGCCAGCAGTTACCTAGGGGCAGATACGCAGTATTTT. Its protein is CASSYLGADTQYF.

Here the CDR3 DNA reads TGTGCCAGTAGTATGAAGGGACAGAACACTGAAGCTTTCTTT. It is translated as CASSMKGQNTEAFF. The V gene is TRBV19, the J gene TRBJ1-1, with D perhaps matching TRBD1 (6 bases). Trimming took off 3 bases at V and 1 base at J, with 9 bases between the two ends. The CDR3 is 14 amino acids. Germline V CDR1 and CDR2: LNHDA, SQIVND (reference sequence).

Regarding this clone: Different DNA sequences within this sample yield the same CDR3. The chain joins TRBV6-5 to TRBJ2-5; 7 bases fit TRBD2. J was trimmed by 2 bases and V by 4 bases; bases with no gene match: 1. Germline V CDR1 and CDR2: MNHEY, SVGAGI. This CDR3 comprises 13 residues. The DNA of the CDR3 is TGTGCCAGCAGTTGGACTAGTCAAGAGACCCAGTACTTC. It yields the protein CASSWTSQETQYF.

The gene calls are TRBV7-2 and TRBJ1-3, with D perhaps matching TRBD1 (6 bases). V was trimmed by 6 bases and J by 4 bases, leaving 16 bases between them. The CDR3 has 15 residues. Germline-derived CDR1 and CDR2 are SGHTA and FQGNSA. This CDR3 reads CASSVIPGQGNTIYF. CDR3 nucleotide sequence: TGTGCCAGCAGTGTGATACCGGGACAAGGAAACACCATATATTTT.

There are a few counts of this clone. The rearrangement joins TRBV5-1 to TRBJ1-2, with D uncertain. This CDR3 region has 16 residues. V was shortened by 1 base and J by 6 bases, with 19 bases between the two germline ends. Germline CDR1 SGHRS, CDR2 YFSETQ. The CDR3 protein is CASSLQPAIASNGYTF. The CDR3 coding sequence is TGCGCCAGCAGCTTGCAACCGGCTATAGCATCGAATGGCTACACCTTC.

The chain links TRBV19 to TRBJ2-3; the D is unclear. This CDR3 spans 13 amino acids. Trimming took 7 bases from V and 5 from J, leaving 13 bases between them. Germline values: CDR1 LNHDA, CDR2 SQIVND (reference sequence). Here the CDR3 reads CASKYSSGDTQYF. In DNA form, the CDR3 reads TGTGCCAGTAAATACAGCTCGGGAGATACGCAGTATTTT.

The rearrangement joins TRBV4-2 to TRBJ2-7, with D tentatively TRBD2 (7 bases). The V gene lost 1 base and the J gene lost 7 bases, with 35 bases spanning the gap. The CDR3 extends over 21 amino acids. Germline CDR1 LGHNA, CDR2 YNFKEQ. The CDR3 nucleotides read TGTGCCAGCAGCCAAGGCGAGGGGGGGGCAAAACAGAAGCGACTTTACGAGGAGCAGTACTTC. The encoded protein is CASSQGEGGAKQKRLYEEQYF.

The CDR3 here is CASSFGSSYNEQFF. The CDR3 bases are TGCGCCAGCAGCTTTGGGAGCTCCTACAATGAGCAGTTCTTC. The chain couples TRBV5-1 to TRBJ2-1; TRBD2 is a possible D gene (5 bases). Germline V gives CDR1 SGHRS, CDR2 YFSETQ. The CDR3 sequence is 14 residues long. Deletions cut 2 bases from V and 0 bases from J, with 6 bases between.

V is TRBV7-9 and J is TRBJ1-6, with D possibly being TRBD1 (6 bases). There are 16 residues in the CDR3. The V end lost 4 bases, the J end lost 4 bases, and 14 bases lay between the germline ends. Germline V gives CDR1 SEHNR, CDR2 FQNEAQ (reference sequence). The CDR3 spells CASSSGDTTYNSPLHF. Written as DNA, the CDR3 is TGTGCCAGCAGCTCAGGGGACACCACTTATAATTCACCCCTCCACTTT. Full variable domain (rest looked up from reference TRBV7-9 and TRBJ1-6): DTGVSQNPRHKITKRGQNVTFRCDPISEHNRLYWYRQTLGQGPEFLTYFQNEAQLEKSRLLSDRFSAERPKGSFSTLEIQRTEQGDSAMYLCASSSGDTTYNSPLHFGNGTRLTVT.

The rearrangement uses TRBV7-9 and TRBJ2-3; D not resolved. Germline CDR1 SEHNR, CDR2 FQNEAQ (reference sequence). V lost 1 base and J 2 bases, leaving 7 bases between the germline ends. This CDR3 is 14 amino acids long. CDR3: CASSLVSTTDTQYF. The CDR3 DNA follows: TGTGCCAGCAGCTTAGTTTCTACCACAGATACGCAGTATTTT.

The gene calls are TRBV30 and TRBJ1-2; possibly TRBD1 for D (5 bases). Trimming removed 0 bases at V and 3 bases at J, with 17 bases between. The CDR3 runs to 16 residues. The germline V gene has CDR1 GTSNPN and CDR2 SVGIG (reference sequence). CDR3 region: CAWSVGLGTVDYGYTF. DNA for the CDR3: TGTGCCTGGAGTGTGGGGTTGGGGACTGTTGACTATGGCTACACCTTC. Together with reference TRBV30 and TRBJ1-2, the CDR3 gives the full variable domain: SQTIHQWPATLVQPVGSPLSLECTVEGTSNPNLYWYRQAAGRGLQLLFYSVGIGQISSEVPQNLSASRPQDRQFILSSKKLLLSDSGFYLCAWSVGLGTVDYGYTFGSGTRLTVV.

The rearrangement links TRBV9 to TRBJ2-3; D gene uncertain. V lost 2 bases and J 4 bases, leaving 14 bases between the germline ends. The germline CDR1 and CDR2 sequences are SGDLS and YYNGEE. This CDR3 has 15 amino acids. Written as DNA, the CDR3 is TGTGCCAGCAGCGTCACCTCATTTCTAGCAGATACGCAGTATTTT. Amino acids: CASSVTSFLADTQYF.

This chain joins TRBV2 and TRBJ2-7; TRBD2 matches 9 bases. The junction had 3 bases not matched to a gene; V was cut back by 4 bases and J by 2 bases. Germline V gives CDR1 SNHLY, CDR2 FYNNEI. CDR3 size: 14 residues. CDR3 in amino acids: CASSAGLAPYEQYF. CDR3 DNA: TGTGCCAGCAGTGCGGGACTAGCACCCTACGAGCAGTACTTC.